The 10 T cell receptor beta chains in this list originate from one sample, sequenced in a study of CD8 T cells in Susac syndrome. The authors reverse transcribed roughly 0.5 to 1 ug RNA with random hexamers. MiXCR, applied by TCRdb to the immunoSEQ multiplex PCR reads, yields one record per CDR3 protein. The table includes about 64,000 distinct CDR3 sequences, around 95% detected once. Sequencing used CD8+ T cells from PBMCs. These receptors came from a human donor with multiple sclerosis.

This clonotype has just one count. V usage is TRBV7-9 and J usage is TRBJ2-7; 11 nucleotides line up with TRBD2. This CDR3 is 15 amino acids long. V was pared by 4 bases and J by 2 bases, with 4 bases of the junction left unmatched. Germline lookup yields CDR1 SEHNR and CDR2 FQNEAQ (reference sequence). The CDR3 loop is CASSSNSGRAYEQYF. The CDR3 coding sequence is TGTGCCAGCAGCTCCAATAGCGGGAGGGCCTACGAGCAGTACTTC.

CDR3 nucleotides: TGTGCCAGCAGCCGGGGACAGGGGGCGTTCGATACTGGCTACACCTTC. It encodes CASSRGQGAFDTGYTF. This chain uses TRBV3-1 with TRBJ1-2; 12 bases fit TRBD1. CDR3 length equals 16 residues. CDR1 is LGHDT, CDR2 YNNKEL, per germline (reference sequence). With 4 bases clipped from V and 7 bases from J, the junction kept 10 bases outside the gene matches.

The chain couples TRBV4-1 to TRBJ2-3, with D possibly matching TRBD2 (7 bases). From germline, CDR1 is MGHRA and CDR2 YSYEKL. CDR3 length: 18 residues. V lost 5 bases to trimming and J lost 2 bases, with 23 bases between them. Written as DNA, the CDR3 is TGCGCCAGCAGCTACTATCCTGAGGGGGGGCTAAACACAGATACGCAGTATTTT. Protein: CASSYYPEGGLNTDTQYF.

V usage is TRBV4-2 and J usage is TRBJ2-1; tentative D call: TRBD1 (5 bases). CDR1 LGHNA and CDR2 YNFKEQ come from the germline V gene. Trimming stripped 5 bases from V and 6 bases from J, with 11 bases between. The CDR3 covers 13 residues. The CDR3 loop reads CASSETVPNEQFF. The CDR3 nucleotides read TGTGCCAGCAGCGAGACAGTTCCCAATGAGCAGTTCTTC.

The DNA for the CDR3 is TGTGCCAGCAGCTTAGCGGCAGGGGGGAGTCAGCCCCAGCATTTT. Residues: CASSLAAGGSQPQHF. V is TRBV7-6 and J is TRBJ1-5, with 7 positions matching TRBD1. V was clipped by 0 bases and J by 6 bases; unmatched bases: 5. CDR1 is SGHVS, CDR2 FNYEAQ, per germline. This CDR3 region has 15 residues.

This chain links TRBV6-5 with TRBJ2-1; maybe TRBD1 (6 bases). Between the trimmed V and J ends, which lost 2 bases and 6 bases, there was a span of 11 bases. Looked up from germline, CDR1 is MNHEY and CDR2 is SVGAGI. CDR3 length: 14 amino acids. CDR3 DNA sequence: TGTGCCAGCAGTTACGTGGGGGCTGGCAATGAGCAGTTCTTC. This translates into CASSYVGAGNEQFF.

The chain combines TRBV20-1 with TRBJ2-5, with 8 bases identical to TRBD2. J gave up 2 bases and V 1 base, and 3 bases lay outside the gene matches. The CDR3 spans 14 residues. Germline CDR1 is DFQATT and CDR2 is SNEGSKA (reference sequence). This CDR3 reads CSARGTSGQETQYF. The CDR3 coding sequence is TGCAGTGCTAGAGGCACTAGCGGACAAGAGACCCAGTACTTC.

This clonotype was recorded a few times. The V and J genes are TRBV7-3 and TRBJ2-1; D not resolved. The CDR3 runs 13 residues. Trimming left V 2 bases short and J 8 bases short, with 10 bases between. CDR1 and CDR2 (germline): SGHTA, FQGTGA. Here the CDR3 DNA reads TGTGCCAGCAGCTTATCGTCTGAGGATGAGCAGTTCTTC. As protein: CASSLSSEDEQFF.

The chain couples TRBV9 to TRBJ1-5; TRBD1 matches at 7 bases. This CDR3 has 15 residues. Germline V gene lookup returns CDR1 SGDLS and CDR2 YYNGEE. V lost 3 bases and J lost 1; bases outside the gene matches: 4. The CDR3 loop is CASSEGAGSNQPQHF. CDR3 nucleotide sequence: TGTGCCAGCAGCGAGGGGGCAGGGAGCAATCAGCCCCAGCATTTT.

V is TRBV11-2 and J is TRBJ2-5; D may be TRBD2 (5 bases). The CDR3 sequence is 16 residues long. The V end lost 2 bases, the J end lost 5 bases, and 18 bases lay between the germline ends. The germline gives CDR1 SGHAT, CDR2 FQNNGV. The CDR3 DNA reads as TGTGCCAGCAGCTTACTGGGTCGACCTCCGGGGGAGACCCAGTACTTC. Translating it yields CASSLLGRPPGETQYF.